This T cell receptor (beta chain) comes out of a study of molecular identifiers for immune sequencing clone quantification. The CD8+CD4-CCR7+CD45RA+ phenotype defined the sorted naive CD8 T cells. Findings and caveats of the study: It was shown that clones above 20 RNA copies held over 98% of effector molecules, but under 1% in naive cells.

As for this clonotype: No antigen is known for it.

The CDR3 has 14 amino acids. V lost 4 bases and J lost 1, with 5 bases in between. CDR1 is MNHNS and CDR2 is SASEGT in the germline V gene. In TCRdb, the PCR reads were re-called with MiXCR into one record per CDR3 protein. The repertoire consists of 40,000 to 45,000 distinct CDR3 sequences, with roughly a fifth occurring once and the leading ten covering approximately 1%. The rearrangement links TRBV6-1 to TRBJ2-6; unclear D gene. The TCR comes from a human donor in good health. Some libraries in this study had Jurkat cell RNA spiked in. Sequencing was carried out using naive CD8+ T cells from blood, with Jurkat cell RNA spiked in. The subset is: FACS-sorted CD8+CD4-CCR7+CD45RA+ naive T cells. CDR3 bases: TGTGCCAGCAGTGCTCAATCTGGGGCCAACGTCCTGACTTTC. Translating gives CASSAQSGANVLTF.